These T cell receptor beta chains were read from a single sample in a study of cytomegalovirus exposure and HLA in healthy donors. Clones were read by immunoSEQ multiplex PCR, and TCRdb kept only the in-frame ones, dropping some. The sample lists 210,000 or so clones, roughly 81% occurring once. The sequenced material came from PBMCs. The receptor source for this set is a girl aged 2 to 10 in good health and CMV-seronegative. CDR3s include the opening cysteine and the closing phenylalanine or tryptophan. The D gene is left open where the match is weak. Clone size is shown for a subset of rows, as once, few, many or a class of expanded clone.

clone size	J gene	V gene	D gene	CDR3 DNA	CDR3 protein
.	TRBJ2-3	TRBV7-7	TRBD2	TGTGCCAGCAGCCCACTAGCGGGATGGGGACAGTATTTT	CASSPLAGWGQYF
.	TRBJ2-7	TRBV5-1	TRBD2	TGCGCCAGCAGCCAGGGACTAGCCAAATACGAGCAGTACTTC	CASSQGLAKYEQYF
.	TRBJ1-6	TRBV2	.	TGTGCCAGCAGGGAAGAGCCAGGTTCTTCCCTCCACTTT	CASREEPGSSLHF
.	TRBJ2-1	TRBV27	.	TGTGCCAGCAGTTCGGGCGGGGAGCGCTTCTTC	CASSSGGERFF
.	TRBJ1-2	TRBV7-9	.	TGTGCCAGCAGCTTGGGAGGGGGAGATGGCTACACCTTC	CASSLGGGDGYTF
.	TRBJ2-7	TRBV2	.	TGTGCCAGCAGTTGGGAGTCCTACGAGCAGTACTTC	CASSWESYEQYF
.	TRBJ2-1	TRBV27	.	TGTGCCAGCGGAGGGCGCCGTGAGCAGTTCTTC	CASGGRREQFF
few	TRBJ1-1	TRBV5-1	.	TGCGCCAGCAGTAATACAGGGACGGAAACTGAAGCTTTCTTT	CASSNTGTETEAFF
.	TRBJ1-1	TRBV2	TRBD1	TGTGCCAGCAGGGGGACAGTCATGAACACTGAAGCTTTCTTT	CASRGTVMNTEAFF
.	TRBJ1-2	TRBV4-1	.	TGCGCCGGCAGCCAAGTGTCAGGATTCTATGGCTACACCTTC	CAGSQVSGFYGYTF